This T cell receptor beta chain was sequenced in a study of OX40 agonist ivuxolimab in advanced cancers. For this clone: Its antigen is currently unknown.

The CDR3 consists of 15 residues. The germline CDR1 and CDR2 sequences are SGHVS and FQNEAQ. Trimming removed 3 bases at V and 3 bases at J, with 14 bases between. The study's findings and limits: Expansion of clones was among the lowest in partial responders at 0.1-3.0 mg/kg. Relative to CD4+, CD8+ T cells held more expanded clones on average. What antigens the expanded peripheral T cells recognized was never established.

The table came from immunoSEQ multiplex PCR; TCRdb's copy has only in-frame clones and leaves some out. The data contain some 14,000 clones, over 75% of them seen just once; the ten biggest clones take up around 14%. The chain joins TRBV7-8 to TRBJ2-5; D possibly corresponds to TRBD2 (5 bases). This TCR was recovered from an adult with an advanced solid tumor such as melanoma, head and neck, liver or kidney cancer. Specimen: CD4+ or CD8+ T cells sorted from blood, collected in a trial of the OX40 agonist ivuxolimab. CDR3 in amino acids: CASSFSTRRKETQYF. In nucleotides, the CDR3 is TGTGCCAGCAGCTTTTCTACTAGGAGAAAAGAGACCCAGTACTTC.